Shown below are 19 T cell receptor beta chains from a single sample sequenced in a study of cytomegalovirus exposure and HLA in healthy donors. The PCR was carried out with 60 Vbeta primers and 13 Jbeta primers. Profiling relied on immunoSEQ multiplex PCR, and the TCRdb table lists in-frame clones only, not all of them. The data contain tens of thousands of clones, around 76% of them seen just once; the ten biggest clones take up 10%. Sample: PBMCs. The receptors stem from a man younger than 45 in good health and CMV-seropositive.

The chain is built from TRBV4-3 and TRBJ2-6; D not resolved. The CDR3 runs 18 residues. The germline V and J ends were trimmed by 1 base and 1 base, with 14 bases remaining between them. Germline assignment: CDR1 LGHNA and CDR2 YSLEER. The CDR3 region has the DNA TGCGCCAGCAGCCAAGGTACTCCCCCCGGGTCTGGGGCCAACGTCCTGACTTTC. It is translated as CASSQGTPPGSGANVLTF.

V gene TRBV5-1 combines with J gene TRBJ2-2; TRBD2 matches 9 bases. Germline trimming cut 2 bases from V and 3 bases from J; bases unmatched to any gene: 11. Per germline, CDR1 SGHRS and CDR2 YFSETQ. The CDR3 is 18 amino acids. CDR3 nucleotides: TGCGCCAGCAGCTTATTGTGGAGCGGGGGGTCCTACACCGGGGAGCTGTTTTTT. This gives the protein CASSLLWSGGSYTGELFF.

This clone was found once. The chain employs TRBV7-9 and TRBJ2-7; 7 bases fit TRBD1. The trim removed 5 bases at V and 5 bases at J, leaving 12 bases unmatched. CDR1 is SEHNR, CDR2 FQNEAQ, per germline (reference sequence). The CDR3 is 15 residues long. The CDR3 DNA reads as TGTGCCAGCAGCCGCAAAGACACCAGGGGGAACGAGCAGTACTTC. Protein: CASSRKDTRGNEQYF.

This clone occurred once. The J gene is TRBJ2-2, the V gene TRBV15, with D possibly matching TRBD2 (7 bases). Looked up from germline, CDR1 is LNHNV and CDR2 is YYDKDF (reference sequence). This CDR3 is built from 16 residues. V was trimmed by 4 bases and J by 2 bases, leaving 14 bases between them. CDR3 in DNA: TGTGCCACCAGCAAGGTGTGGGGGGGCAACACCGGGGAGCTGTTTTTT. Translated, it gives CATSKVWGGNTGELFF.

The chain employs TRBV27 and TRBJ1-5; no firm D call. The V gene lost 1 base and the J gene lost 1 base, with 8 bases spanning the gap. The germline CDR1 and CDR2 sequences are MNHEY and SMNVEV (reference sequence). The CDR3 is 15 residues long. CDR3 in amino acids: CASSLYGVSNQPQHF. In DNA, the CDR3 is TGTGCCAGCAGTTTATACGGGGTAAGCAATCAGCCCCAGCATTTT.

The V call is TRBV6-6, the J call TRBJ1-6; D is undetermined. V dropped 5 bases and J dropped 4 bases, with 6 bases sitting between them. Germline-derived CDR1 and CDR2 are MNHNY and SVGAGI (reference sequence). The CDR3 is made up of 13 amino acids. This CDR3 reads CASSLDYNSPLHF. The DNA for the CDR3 is TGTGCCAGCAGTCTAGATTATAATTCACCCCTCCACTTT.

The rearrangement links TRBV10-3 to TRBJ2-5; 10 bases are a match to TRBD1. This CDR3 has 15 residues. Germline lookup yields CDR1 ENHRY and CDR2 SYGVKD. V gave up 6 bases and J gave up 5 bases; unmatched junction bases: 9. The CDR3 DNA follows: TGTGCCATCAGGACAGGGGGCCGTAGTGTGGAGACCCAGTACTTC. Protein product: CAIRTGGRSVETQYF.

The chain employs TRBV7-8 and TRBJ1-2; TRBD1 agrees at 11 bases. V lost 5 bases, J lost 5 bases, and 7 bases stayed unmatched. This CDR3 contains 15 residues. CDR1 and CDR2 (germline): SGHVS, FQNEAQ. The CDR3 DNA is TGTGCCAGCAGCGGAAGGACAGGGGGCCTATATGGCTACACCTTC. The encoded protein is CASSGRTGGLYGYTF.

J is TRBJ1-6 and V is TRBV7-2; TRBD1 is a possible D gene (6 bases). The CDR3 contains 16 residues. Trimming removed 1 base at V and 0 bases at J, with 7 bases between. Germline V CDR1 and CDR2: SGHTA, FQGNSA. The CDR3 region has the DNA TGTGCCAGCAGCTTAGAGGACAGCTCCTATAATTCACCCCTCCACTTT. Amino acid sequence: CASSLEDSSYNSPLHF.

This sequence joins TRBV10-3 and TRBJ1-2; D is ambiguous. Germline V gives CDR1 ENHRY, CDR2 SYGVKD. There are 13 residues in the CDR3. The V gene lost 7 bases and the J gene lost 6 bases, with 15 bases spanning the gap. The CDR3: CAITGLLGNGYTF. The CDR3 DNA follows: TGTGCCATCACCGGCCTGTTGGGCAATGGCTACACCTTC.

V gene TRBV30 combines with J gene TRBJ2-3, with 7 bases that match TRBD1. CDR3 length equals 13 residues. Germline V gives CDR1 GTSNPN, CDR2 SVGIG (reference sequence). The J segment lost 4 bases and the V segment lost 7 bases, leaving 8 bases of the junction unmatched. The CDR3 sequence: CALSKGASDTQYF. In DNA form, the CDR3 reads TGTGCCTTATCAAAGGGGGCATCAGATACGCAGTATTTT.

This clone appeared a few times. This chain uses TRBV19 with TRBJ2-7, with a possible D match to TRBD2 (6 bases). CDR3 length: 13 amino acids. The V gene lost 7 bases and the J gene lost 0 bases, with 10 bases spanning the gap. Looked up from germline, CDR1 is LNHDA and CDR2 is SQIVND (reference sequence). The CDR3 is CASKGGTSYEQYF. The CDR3 DNA reads TGTGCCAGTAAAGGCGGGACCTCCTACGAGCAGTACTTC. The whole variable domain, remainder taken from reference TRBV19 and TRBJ2-7, is DGGITQSPKYLFRKEGQNVTLSCEQNLNHDAMYWYRQDPGQGLRLIYYSQIVNDFQKGDIAEGYSVSREKKESFPLTVTSAQKNPTAFYLCASKGGTSYEQYFGPGTRLTVT.

This clone was found once. The J gene is TRBJ1-2, the V gene TRBV29-1, with a possible D match to TRBD1 (5 bases). The CDR3 runs 12 residues. Trimming took 3 bases from V and 7 from J, leaving 12 bases between them. Germline V CDR1 and CDR2: SQVTM, ANQGSEA. CDR3 amino acids: CSVDGGGSGYTF. CDR3 DNA: TGCAGCGTTGATGGGGGAGGCTCTGGCTACACCTTC.

This clone has more than one count but fewer than ten. This sequence joins TRBV6-5 and TRBJ1-1; 7 positions agree with TRBD1. Germline CDR1 reads MNHEY; CDR2 reads SVGAGI. The CDR3 is 14 amino acids. V lost 6 bases and J lost 1; bases outside the gene matches: 5. CDR3 in amino acids: CASSSTGSNTEAFF. The CDR3 nucleotides are TGTGCCAGCAGCTCGACAGGGTCGAACACTGAAGCTTTCTTT.

This clone was observed once. V usage is TRBV10-3 and J usage is TRBJ2-7; D ambiguous. CDR1 and CDR2 from the germline V gene are ENHRY and SYGVKD. With 6 bases removed from V and 3 bases from J, the gap between germline ends came to 6 bases. The CDR3 sequence is 11 residues long. The CDR3 DNA reads TGTGCCATCAGCCCAGGCTACGAGCAGTACTTC. Translation: CAISPGYEQYF.

V and J are TRBV9 and TRBJ2-5; D is undetermined. The CDR3 runs to 14 residues. V was cut by 0 bases and J by 4 bases, with 10 bases left in between. Germline values: CDR1 SGDLS, CDR2 YYNGEE. The CDR3 DNA reads as TGTGCCAGCAGCGTAGGGTCGGGTGGAGAGACCCAGTACTTC. Its protein product is CASSVGSGGETQYF.

The chain joins TRBV21-1 to TRBJ1-1; no DNA check was done on the table's D call, TRBD1. TRBV21-1 is listed as a pseudogene. The CDR3 spans 17 residues. CDR3 in amino acids: CASNHKTGGIMNTEAFF. For the CDR3, the DNA is TGTGCCAGCAACCATAAAACAGGGGGAATCATGAACACTGAAGCTTTCTTT.

About this clone: A much larger clone lies one base from this, so it may be a read error. The rearrangement links TRBV6-5 to TRBJ2-5; TRBD1 matches 7 bases. The J call may be faulty, since TRBJ2-7 better matches the DNA end. The germline CDR1 and CDR2 sequences are MNHEY and SVGAGI. CDR3 length: 13 amino acids. CDR3 region: CASRSGTDYEQYF. The CDR3 nucleotides read TGTGCCAGCAGATCCGGGACAGACTACGAGCAGTACTTC.

This chain connects TRBV6-5 to TRBJ1-5, with D maybe TRBD1 (5 bases). V was cut by 2 bases and J by 3 bases, with 8 bases left in between. The CDR3 consists of 14 residues. Looked up from germline, CDR1 is MNHEY and CDR2 is SVGAGI. The CDR3 DNA reads TGTGCCAGCAGTTACACAGGCACCAATCAGCCCCAGCATTTT. Translated, it gives CASSYTGTNQPQHF.